This TCR beta chain was captured in a study of OX40 agonist ivuxolimab in advanced cancers. TCRdb's copy holds only in-frame clones and misses some; the assay was immunoSEQ multiplex PCR. The sample consists of 55,000 to 65,000 clones, 80% to 90% of them appearing once. Germline CDR1 is SEHNR and CDR2 is FQNEAQ (reference sequence). The CDR3 is 15 amino acids. V lost 3 bases to trimming and J lost 2 bases, with 11 bases between them. This clone is medium-sized (0.01 to 0.1%) within its sample. Its antigen remains unidentified. Study observations and caveats: Clonal expansion was seen in CD4+ and CD8+ blood T cells by week 6 at 0.1 to 3.0 mg/kg.

The clonotype comes from an adult with an advanced solid tumor such as melanoma, head and neck, liver or kidney cancer. The specimen was CD4+ or CD8+ T cells sorted from blood, collected in a trial of the OX40 agonist ivuxolimab. This rearrangement joins TRBV7-9 to TRBJ1-5; TRBD1 is a possible D gene (6 bases). The DNA of the CDR3 is TGTGCCAGCAGCTTGGACCACAGGGGCAATCAGCCCCAGCATTTT. Encoded protein: CASSLDHRGNQPQHF.